One and the same sample provided the 16 T cell receptor beta chains below, sequenced in a study of T cell responses to AZD1222 COVID-19 vaccine (dated by TCRdb to the early 2020s). Library preparation was by the immunoSEQ multiplex PCR assay. Sourced from immuneACCESS, this table was stored by TCRdb with only in-frame sequences that have V and J called. A share of the clones is absent; for the studies checked, an unresolved V gene accounts for under half, and the remainder has no known explanation. Here the sample has some 130,000 clones; around 90% occur a single time. The top ten clonotypes cover about 1.9% of the sample. The time point label here, explained by the study, means: baseline before first vaccination. Sequenced material: peripheral blood, taken on day 0 of AZD1222 vaccination. These receptors originate from an adult in good health.

About this clone itself: The same CDR3 can be traced to other DNA sequences in this sample. This chain links TRBV18 with TRBJ1-2; 7 bases agree with TRBD1. Germline V gene data show CDR1 as KGHSH and CDR2 as LQKENI. V lost 3 bases to trimming and J lost 4 bases; unmatched junction nucleotides: 2. The CDR3 sequence is 13 residues long. This CDR3 is CASSPDRAYGYTF. In DNA form, the CDR3 reads TGTGCCAGCTCACCTGACAGGGCCTATGGCTACACCTTC.

This chain uses TRBV6-2 or TRBV6-3 with TRBJ1-5; D unresolved. The CDR3 is 17 amino acids. V lost 2 bases and J 0 bases, leaving 14 bases between the germline ends. Germline CDR1 MNHEY, CDR2 SVGEGT. CDR3 nucleotide sequence: TGTGCCAGCAGTTACAACCCGGGAGGATCTAGCAATCAGCCCCAGCATTTT. Protein product: CASSYNPGGSSNQPQHF.

V gene TRBV6-5 combines with J gene TRBJ1-5; no definite D call. V was pared by 7 bases and J by 3 bases, with 7 bases between. This CDR3 is built from 12 residues. Germline-derived CDR1 and CDR2 are MNHEY and SVGAGI. The CDR3 bases are TGTGCCAGCAACAGTTACAATCAGCCCCAGCATTTT. Protein: CASNSYNQPQHF.

V gene TRBV5-6 combines with J gene TRBJ1-1, with D uncertain. The CDR3 is 12 residues long. Trimming took off 9 bases at V and 5 bases at J, with 14 bases between the two ends. From germline, CDR1 is SGHDT and CDR2 YYEEEE. The CDR3 here is CATTSTGTEAFF. The CDR3 bases are TGTGCCACAACTTCGACGGGGACTGAAGCTTTCTTT.

The V and J genes are TRBV27 and TRBJ1-1; D is perhaps TRBD1 (5 bases). Germline assignment: CDR1 MNHEY and CDR2 SMNVEV (reference sequence). The length of the CDR3 is 15 residues. V lost 8 bases and J 2 bases, leaving 18 bases between the germline ends. The CDR3 spells CASSPYRRINTEAFF. CDR3 coding DNA: TGTGCCAGCTCCCCGTACAGGAGGATCAACACTGAAGCTTTCTTT.

The CDR3 reads CASSWTVYEQYF. The CDR3 nucleotides read TGTGCCAGCAGTTGGACAGTCTACGAGCAGTACTTC. The chain combines TRBV12-3 or TRBV12-4 with TRBJ2-7; D might be TRBD1 (6 bases). V gave up 4 bases and J gave up 3 bases, with 7 bases separating them. CDR3 length equals 12 residues.

The rearrangement joins TRBV5-1 to TRBJ2-1; weak D call: TRBD1 (5 bases). Germline CDR1 reads SGHRS; CDR2 reads YFSETQ. Trimming removed 0 bases at V and 5 bases at J, with 12 bases between. There are 15 residues in the CDR3. The CDR3 DNA reads TGCGCCAGCAGCTTGGACTGGACACGGGACAATGAGCAGTTCTTC. As protein: CASSLDWTRDNEQFF.

CDR3 DNA sequence: TGTGCCAGTAGTATAGACCGGGACAGGGGGGACTATGGCTACACCTTC. The encoded protein is CASSIDRDRGDYGYTF. J is TRBJ1-2 and V is TRBV19, with 11 bases lining up with TRBD1. The length of the CDR3 is 16 residues. Germline V gene sequence: CDR1 LNHDA, CDR2 SQIVND (reference sequence). Trimming at V came to 0 bases and at J to 3 bases, leaving 3 bases not matched to a gene.

The chain is built from TRBV6-5 and TRBJ2-7; 8 bases are a match to TRBD2. The CDR3 runs 15 residues. Trimming removed 0 bases from V and 3 bases from J; junction bases left unmatched: 4. Looked up from germline, CDR1 is MNHEY and CDR2 is SVGAGI. The CDR3 sequence is CASSYSRGGLYEQYF. The CDR3, as DNA: TGTGCCAGCAGTTACTCTCGCGGGGGGCTCTACGAGCAGTACTTC.

This sequence joins TRBV18 and TRBJ2-3; 8 nucleotides agree with TRBD2. Germline V gives CDR1 KGHSH, CDR2 LQKENI. After removal of 10 bases from V and 2 bases from J, the junction contained 5 bases not matched to a gene. There are 13 residues in the CDR3. DNA for the CDR3: TGTGCCAATGCGCGGGGGGTCACAGATACGCAGTATTTT. It codes for CANARGVTDTQYF.

The chain carries TRBV6-2 or TRBV6-3 and TRBJ1-5, with D maybe TRBD1 (5 bases). This CDR3 has 13 amino acids. CDR1 is MNHEY, CDR2 SVGEGT, per germline. Trimming removed 2 bases at V and 5 bases at J, with 7 bases between. The CDR3 region is CASSYGAYQPQHF. The CDR3 bases are TGTGCCAGCAGTTACGGGGCGTATCAGCCCCAGCATTTT.

The chain employs TRBV7-2 and TRBJ2-7; 8 bases map to TRBD1. V lost 6 bases and J lost 3; bases outside the gene matches: 7. Germline V gene sequence: CDR1 SGHTA, CDR2 FQGNSA. The CDR3 consists of 14 residues. The CDR3 nucleotides are TGTGCCAGCAGGCCAACAGGGGGTAGCTACGAGCAGTACTTC. It is translated as CASRPTGGSYEQYF.

V and J are TRBV18 and TRBJ1-5; TRBD1 is a possible D gene (5 bases). There are 14 residues in the CDR3. Germline V lookup: CDR1 KGHSH, CDR2 LQKENI. The germline V and J ends were trimmed by 3 bases and 4 bases, with 10 bases remaining between them. CDR3 in DNA: TGTGCCAGCTCACCGGGACGGGGGAATCAGCCCCAGCATTTT. Translated: CASSPGRGNQPQHF. Based on the CDR3 plus reference TRBV18 and TRBJ1-5, the full variable domain is NAGVMQNPRHLVRRRGQEARLRCSPMKGHSHVYWYRQLPEEGLKFMVYLQKENIIDESGMPKERFSAEFPKEGPSILRIQQVVRGDSAAYFCASSPGRGNQPQHFGDGTRLSIL.

This sequence joins TRBV5-5 and TRBJ1-5, with 8 bases aligning to TRBD1. The CDR3 covers 15 residues. With V trimmed by 0 bases and J by 2 bases, 1 base remained unmatched. The germline V gene encodes CDR1 SGHKS and CDR2 YYEKEE (reference sequence). CDR3 coding DNA: TGTGCCAGCAGCTTGGAGACAGGGGGCAATCAGCCCCAGCATTTT. It specifies CASSLETGGNQPQHF.

The genes are TRBV7-2 and TRBJ1-2, with a tentative D call TRBD1 (6 bases). Trimming left V 2 bases short and J 0 bases short, with 13 bases between. Germline V gene sequence: CDR1 SGHTA, CDR2 FQGNSA. The CDR3 sequence is 16 residues long. The DNA of the CDR3 is TGTGCCAGCAGCTTAAGCAGGGGATTAGCTAACTATGGCTACACCTTC. Its translation is CASSLSRGLANYGYTF. Full variable domain (rest looked up from reference TRBV7-2 and TRBJ1-2): GAGVSQSPSNKVTEKGKDVELRCDPISGHTALYWYRQSLGQGLEFLIYFQGNSAPDKSGLPSDRFSAERTGGSVSTLTIQRTQQEDSAVYLCASSLSRGLANYGYTFGSGTRLTVV.

The V and J genes are TRBV6-5 and TRBJ1-1; TRBD1 matches 7 bases. Germline V lookup: CDR1 MNHEY, CDR2 SVGAGI. Losses at the gene ends were 2 bases for V and 8 bases for J; bases not matched to a gene: 5. The CDR3 loop spans 13 amino acids. CDR3 sequence: CASSYGTALEAFF. The CDR3 DNA sequence: TGTGCCAGCAGTTACGGGACAGCCTTAGAAGCTTTCTTT.